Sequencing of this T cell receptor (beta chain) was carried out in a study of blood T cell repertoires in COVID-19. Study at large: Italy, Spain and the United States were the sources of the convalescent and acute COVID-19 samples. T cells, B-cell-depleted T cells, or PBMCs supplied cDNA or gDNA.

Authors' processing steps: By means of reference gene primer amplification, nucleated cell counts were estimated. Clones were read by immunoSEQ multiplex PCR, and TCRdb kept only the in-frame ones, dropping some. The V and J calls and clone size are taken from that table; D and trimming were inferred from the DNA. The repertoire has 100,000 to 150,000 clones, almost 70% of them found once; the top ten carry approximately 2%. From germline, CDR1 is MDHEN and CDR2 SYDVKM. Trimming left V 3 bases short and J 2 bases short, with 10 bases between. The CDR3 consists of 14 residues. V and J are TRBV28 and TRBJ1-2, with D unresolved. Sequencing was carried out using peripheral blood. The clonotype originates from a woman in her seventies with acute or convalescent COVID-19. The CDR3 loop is CASSFGRVNYGYTF. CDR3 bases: TGTGCCAGCAGTTTCGGCCGGGTCAACTATGGCTACACCTTC.